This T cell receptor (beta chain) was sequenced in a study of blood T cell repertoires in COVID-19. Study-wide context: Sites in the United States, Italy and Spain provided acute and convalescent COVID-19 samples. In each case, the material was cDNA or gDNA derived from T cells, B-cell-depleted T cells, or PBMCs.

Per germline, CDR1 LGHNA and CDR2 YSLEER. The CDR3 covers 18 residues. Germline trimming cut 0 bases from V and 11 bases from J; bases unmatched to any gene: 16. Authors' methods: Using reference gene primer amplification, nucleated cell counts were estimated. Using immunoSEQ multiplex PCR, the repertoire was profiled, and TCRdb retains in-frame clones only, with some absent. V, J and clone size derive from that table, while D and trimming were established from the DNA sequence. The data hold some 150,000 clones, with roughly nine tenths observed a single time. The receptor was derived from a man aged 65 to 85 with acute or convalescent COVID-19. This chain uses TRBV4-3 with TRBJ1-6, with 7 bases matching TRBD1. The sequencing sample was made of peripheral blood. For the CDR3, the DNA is TGCGCCAGCAGCCAAGATCAACCAGGCAGGGGGTCTGTGGCACCCCTCCACTTT. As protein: CASSQDQPGRGSVAPLHF.